This T cell receptor (beta chain) came from a study of cytomegalovirus exposure and HLA in healthy donors (dated by TCRdb to about 2017). Broadly, across the study: In an earlier analysis of 550 to 750 of the donors, 250 to 350 Gb of sequence data and about 110 million unique TCR beta sequences from 150 million to 200 million T cells were reported. All discovery cohort repertoires had been generated on a single sequencing platform. Of the roughly 400 genotyped donors, approximately 82% fell in the genetic ancestry cluster associated with self-reported Caucasian donors. An early release that covered more than 550 HLA-typed donors contained about 300 gigabases of sequencing data and tens of millions of unique TCR sequences. An earlier analysis of 587 of the donors used high-throughput TCR beta sequencing to judge whether each TCR beta V gene segment behaved as functional or pseudogenic. Both class I and class II loci were covered by HLA typing, at four-digit resolution. Among almost 400 genotyped donors of the cohort, an average of around 240,000 unique TCR beta nucleotide sequences were sequenced per donor, roughly 20% of them non-productive. The later analysis used no new phenotypic data to find candidate immune exposures, relying instead on TCR beta sequences and their occurrence across donors. To study patterns of TCR occurrence, a later analysis re-analyzed previously published TCR beta repertoires from 666 donors and added high-resolution HLA genotyping. Genome-wide SNP genotypes for about 65% of the 666 donors were used in a later genetic analysis, which treated that subset as a discovery cohort. The study aimed to test whether cataloging public T cell receptors could reveal signatures of past pathogen exposure. Along with the approximately 670-subject first cohort, a separate validation cohort of approximately 110 different subjects was used. Donor age, sex, ethnicity and CMV serostatus were compiled alongside the repertoire data. The T cell repertoires of 666 subjects were profiled by immunosequencing and related to cytomegalovirus serostatus. Four to six DR-DQ haplotypes were handled as single units for association and clustering, since linkage in the cohort was strong. The number of donors typed differed by locus, with about 629-630 for A, B, C, DRB1 and DQB1, around 500 for DQA1, under 610 for DPA1, and around 450 for DPB1. High-throughput TCR immunosequencing, statistical association of individual TCRs with disease status, and machine learning were combined to predict cytomegalovirus infection status. The research as a whole found: Correlated functional status among segregating V segments might reflect linkage disequilibrium, but an unknown experimental factor could not be ruled out. The presence/absence analyses assumed that sequencing depth was roughly uniform across donors, and that assumption may not be true. Broadly in line with IMGT annotations, most TCR beta V segments showed up in productive rearrangements about 87% or about 30% of the time in an earlier analysis of several hundred of the donors. A further reported finding was that TCR beta sequences accurately predicted the HLA-A and HLA-B alleles for most subjects in the first cohort. Most TCR sequences were observed very rarely across donors, whereas some public TCRs were present in many individuals. The cohort was sequenced for TCR beta chains only, and without alpha or paired-chain data the features that could be detected were limited. In vitro tests confirmed that a few of the cytomegalovirus-associated TCR beta chains recognize cytomegalovirus antigens. The sequencing pipeline was judged likely to have produced a cluster of highly shared sequence variants as a technical artifact. A total of 150 to 200 TCR beta chains were listed by the study as associated with cytomegalovirus. Compared with equally common non-associated chains, HLA-associated TCR beta chains in a later analysis were more clonally expanded and had lower generation probabilities. An association between a missense DCLRE1C variant and V-gene and J-gene trimming of TCR beta chains was found in a later genetic analysis and replicated in an independent cohort. The 87-base-pair reads could not distinguish some IMGT-functional V segments, including TRBV6-2 and TRBV6-3, so those segments were excluded. According to a later analysis, most CMV-associated TCR beta chains appeared to be HLA-restricted, and the HLA associations seemed to be driven largely by CMV exposure. According to a later analysis, TCR association rates differed among HLA loci, with DRB1 alleles showing the most associated TCRs and HLA-C alleles showing the fewest. The classifier was reported to diagnose cytomegalovirus status with high specificity and sensitivity in both the original and validation cohorts. Strong co-occurrence of HLA alleles, especially DR and DQ, made assigning TCR associations to individual alleles difficult. The only immune exposure information available for the cohort was CMV serostatus. The authors suggested that the approach could potentially be generalized to other disease states and immunological phenotypes. According to a later analysis, parvovirus B19, influenza, CMV and Epstein-Barr virus appeared linked to several top co-occurrence clusters. According to a later genetic analysis, donors in an Asian-associated ancestry cluster had fewer N-insertions in productive TCRs than the roughly 670-donor mean. HLA typing was unavailable for some donors at each locus, so association tests used only the typed subset. The earlier analysis of some 560 of the donors excluded about 16 rarely observed V segments, including chromosome 9 orphons, because counts were too low. In a later analysis, over 15,000 TCR beta sequences were associated with specific HLA alleles at a false discovery rate of 0.05.

The CDR3 numbers 15 residues from cysteine through phenylalanine. This entry keeps only the CDR3 DNA: 45 bases, framed from base 1. CDR1 LNHDA and CDR2 SQIVND are derived from the germline V gene (reference sequence). The V end loses 6 bases and the J end loses 3 bases, and a stretch of 17 bases separates them. Library creation used the immunoSEQ multiplex PCR assay. A mixture of 60 forward primers for TCR Vbeta segments and 13 reverse primers for TCR Jbeta segments was used in the multiplex PCR. A multiplex PCR assay on genomic DNA amplified the CDR3 region of rearranged TCR beta genes. On the Illumina HiSeq System, the amplified TCR beta libraries were sequenced as 87-base-pair reads. The study's processing was this. In a later analysis, around 80 million unique TCR beta chains were counted across the 500 to 850 repertoires, and some 10 million of these chains were shared by at least two donors. To remove PCR and sequencing errors, raw reads were error-corrected and collapsed into unique sequences using a nearest-neighbor algorithm that merged closely related sequences. To assign V, D and J gene segments, CDR3 sequences were aligned to IMGT reference sequences. Each retained sequence needed at least a six-nucleotide match to both a V gene segment and a J gene segment. A rearrangement was called productive if the CDR3 had no stop codons and remained in frame with V and J, and every other rearrangement was called non-productive. Following IMGT convention, CDR3 was defined as the stretch from the second conserved V-encoded cysteine to the conserved J-encoded phenylalanine. The earlier analysis of about 500 of the donors excluded sequences that lacked an unambiguous match to a single V gene segment. An earlier analysis of 450 to 650 of the donors called V segments functional above 56.7% productive rearrangements and segregating when the between-donor standard deviation exceeded 5%. To diagnose cytomegalovirus status from the catalog of TCR beta chain sequences, a statistical classification framework was built. In a later analysis, V and J genes were assigned by comparing TCR nucleotide sequences against IMGT/GENE-DB human TR gene sequences. A later analysis assigned CDR3 sequences and most-parsimonious VDJ recombination scenarios with the TCRdist pipeline. In a later analysis, each TCR beta chain was defined by its CDR3 amino acid sequence together with its V-gene family, and reads without a unique V-gene family were excluded. A later analysis removed 592 highly shared, low-generation-probability nucleotide sequences to deal with suspected cross-contamination and a sequencing artifact. For each public chain, a later analysis derived a clonal expansion index from normalized ranks of inferred template counts within each repertoire. A later analysis computed generation probabilities with a VDJ recombination model fitted to out-of-frame rearrangements, and checked the results against IGoR. A later analysis scored TCR-TCR, TCR-HLA and TCR-CMV co-occurrence with hypergeometric tests, applying a repertoire-size bias correction to TCR pairs. False discovery rates were estimated in a later analysis by permuting HLA or CMV assignments 20 times. In a later analysis, co-occurring TCRs were grouped with DBSCAN, and TCRdist sequence similarity was added when clustering was performed within HLA-allele-positive subsets. Repertoires with fewer than 30,000 or more than 120,000 public chains, plus five repertoires with anomalous nucleotide sharing, were excluded from co-occurrence clustering. This is the immuneACCESS table as TCRdb keeps it, with only in-frame sequences that have V and J called. A part of the clones is gone; compared with another copy, unresolved V genes explain less than half, and the rest is unexplained. The V and J calls and clone size were taken over from that table, and D and trimming were inferred from the DNA. The sample records fewer than 250,000 clones, about three quarters of which are singletons. Of the sample, about 2% is held by the ten largest clones.

Of note for this clone: The target of this receptor is not known. No quality values exist for individual bases; no much larger clone is one base distant.

The cohort consisted of 600 or so healthy bone marrow donors. All cohort members were sampled while nominally healthy, although unrecorded immune exposures were likely present. The donor was CMV seronegative and belonged to the group of several hundred seronegative cohort members. A peripheral blood sample was collected from each donor, and TCR beta sequencing was performed on peripheral blood mononuclear cells. The Qiagen DNeasy Blood Extraction Kit was used to extract genomic DNA from the blood cell samples. The receptor was isolated from a male donor in good health and CMV-seronegative. The V and J segments used are TRBV19 and TRBJ1-1, with a tentative D gene TRBD1 over 5 matching bases. Sequenced: PBMCs. CDR3 protein: CASSNGHVLDTEAFF. The sequenced DNA is TGTGCCAGTAGCAACGGACACGTGTTGGACACTGAAGCTTTCTTT.